The 8 T cell receptor beta chains below were found in one sample sequenced in a study of beta chain features in type 1 diabetes. Sequencing targeted expressed TCRB transcripts, as all isolated RNA had been reverse transcribed. The repertoire was sequenced with immunoSEQ multiplex PCR; TCRdb's copy has only in-frame clones and lacks some. The sample contains 850,000 to 900,000 clones, 17% of which appear only once. The specimen was naive CD4+ T cells from blood. These receptor sequences come from a woman aged 18-35 years in good health.

The rearrangement links TRBV28 to TRBJ1-5; no definite D call. The germline V gene has CDR1 MDHEN and CDR2 SYDVKM. V gave up 6 bases and J gave up 0 bases, with 6 bases separating them. The CDR3 runs 13 residues. In nucleotides, the CDR3 is TGTGCCAGCAGACGGGATAGCAATCAGCCCCAGCATTTT. Its protein is CASRRDSNQPQHF.

The chain has TRBV7-2 and TRBJ2-7; TRBD1 aligns across 7 bases. Germline V gene lookup returns CDR1 SGHTA and CDR2 FQGNSA. V lost 5 bases and J lost 7; bases outside the gene matches: 11. The CDR3 loop spans 14 amino acids. The CDR3 coding sequence is TGTGCCAGCAGCATATACCGGGACAGTCAAGAGCAGTACTTC. It encodes CASSIYRDSQEQYF.

The genes are TRBV5-1 and TRBJ2-7; D is unclear. Germline lookup yields CDR1 SGHRS and CDR2 YFSETQ. V lost 2 bases, J lost 6 bases, and 9 bases lay in between. The CDR3 is 12 amino acids. CDR3 residues: CASSLSSSEQYF. CDR3 nucleotide sequence: TGCGCCAGCAGCTTATCGTCTTCCGAGCAGTACTTC. Full variable domain (rest looked up from reference TRBV5-1 and TRBJ2-7): KAGVTQTPRYLIKTRGQQVTLSCSPISGHRSVSWYQQTPGQGLQFLFEYFSETQRNKGNFPGRFSGRQFSNSRSEMNVSTLELGDSALYLCASSLSSSEQYFGPGTRLTVT.

This clone has just a few counts. This CDR3 is also generated by other DNA sequences in the sample. The V and J genes are TRBV7-2 and TRBJ2-1; TRBD2 matches 14 bases. V lost 3 bases to trimming and J lost 10 bases; unmatched junction nucleotides: 5. Germline values: CDR1 SGHTA, CDR2 FQGNSA. The CDR3 length is 15 residues. The CDR3 protein is CASSLGLAGVGEQFF. As DNA, the CDR3 is TGTGCCAGCAGCTTGGGACTAGCGGGAGTTGGCGAGCAGTTCTTC.

The chain employs TRBV10-3 and TRBJ2-7, with D perhaps given as TRBD1 or TRBD2 (7 bases each). V was shortened by 4 bases and J by 4 bases, with 20 bases between the two germline ends. The CDR3 extends over 16 amino acids. The germline gives CDR1 ENHRY, CDR2 SYGVKD. CDR3 DNA: TGTGCCATCAGTGGTGCTGCAGGGGGAGGGGGTTACGAGCAGTACTTC. This gives the protein CAISGAAGGGGYEQYF.

This chain uses TRBV7-2 with TRBJ1-2; maybe TRBD1 (5 bases). The CDR3 totals 14 residues. Between the trimmed V and J ends, which lost 6 bases and 6 bases, there was a span of 17 bases. Germline CDR1 is SGHTA and CDR2 is FQGNSA. CDR3 loop: CASSLRGAQHGYTF. For the CDR3, the DNA is TGTGCCAGCAGTCTAAGGGGCGCCCAGCATGGCTACACCTTC.

The table lists this clone with a few counts. V usage is TRBV18 and J usage is TRBJ1-3; D is ambiguous. The germline gives CDR1 KGHSH, CDR2 LQKENI. Trimming took off 0 bases at V and 0 bases at J, with 6 bases between the two ends. The CDR3 spans 15 residues. CDR3 sequence (DNA): TGTGCCAGCTCACCACCATCTAGCTCTGGAAACACCATATATTTT. Its translation is CASSPPSSSGNTIYF. Full variable domain (outside the CDR3, taken from reference TRBV18 and TRBJ1-3): NAGVMQNPRHLVRRRGQEARLRCSPMKGHSHVYWYRQLPEEGLKFMVYLQKENIIDESGMPKERFSAEFPKEGPSILRIQQVVRGDSAAYFCASSPPSSSGNTIYFGEGSWLTVV.

The chain is built from TRBV6-1 and TRBJ1-1; 7 bases match TRBD1. Germline assignment: CDR1 MNHNS and CDR2 SASEGT. V trimming: 4 bases; J trimming: 7 bases; junction bases outside the gene matches: 6. CDR3 length: 13 residues. The CDR3 sequence: CASSGDRIDEAFF. In DNA, the CDR3 is TGTGCCAGCAGTGGGGACAGAATCGATGAAGCTTTCTTT.